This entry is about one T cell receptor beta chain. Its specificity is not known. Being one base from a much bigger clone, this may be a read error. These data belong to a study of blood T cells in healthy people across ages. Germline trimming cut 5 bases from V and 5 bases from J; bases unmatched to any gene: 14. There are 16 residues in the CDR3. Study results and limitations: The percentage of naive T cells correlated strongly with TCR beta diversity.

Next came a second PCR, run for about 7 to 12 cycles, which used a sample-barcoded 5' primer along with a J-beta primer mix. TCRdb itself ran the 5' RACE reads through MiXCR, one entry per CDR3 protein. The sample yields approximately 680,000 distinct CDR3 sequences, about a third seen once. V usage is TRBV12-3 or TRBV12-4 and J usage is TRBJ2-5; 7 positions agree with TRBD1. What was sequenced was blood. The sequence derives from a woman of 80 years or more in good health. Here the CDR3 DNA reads TGTGCCAGCAGTCCATCGACAGGGAGCATCGGGGAGACCCAGTACTTC. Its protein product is CASSPSTGSIGETQYF.